This entry concerns a single T cell receptor beta chain. Its antigen is unidentified. This specimen includes other DNA sequences encoding the same CDR3. Germline CDR1 and CDR2: ENHRY and SYGVKD. Between the trimmed V and J ends, which lost 6 bases and 5 bases, there was a span of 10 bases. The CDR3 is 13 residues long. Researchers ran the PCR with 60 Vbeta and 13 Jbeta primers. Produced via immunoSEQ multiplex PCR; TCRdb's table is partial and in-frame only. The repertoire includes about 160,000 clones, roughly 85% of them detected once, and under 2.5% sits in the top ten. This specimen comes from a study of cytomegalovirus exposure and HLA in healthy donors. Broader study findings: Reports described diagnosis of cytomegalovirus status by the classifier as highly specific and sensitive. Most TCR beta V segments were productive about 87% or about 30% of the time in an earlier analysis. As a later analysis showed, several of the most significant clusters appeared to be linked to common viral pathogens.

The specimen sequenced was PBMCs. This rearrangement joins TRBV10-3 to TRBJ2-2; D may be TRBD2 (6 bases). The sequence was obtained from a man aged 35 to 55 in good health and CMV-seronegative. The CDR3 loop reads CAISGRGTGELFF. The DNA for the CDR3 is TGTGCCATCAGCGGACGGGGGACCGGGGAGCTGTTTTTT.